This TCR beta chain was profiled in a study of T-cell memory formation after mild COVID-19. TCRdb reanalysed the 5' RACE reads using MiXCR and keeps one entry per CDR3 protein. The sample holds approximately 190,000 distinct CDR3 sequences; about 18% are singletons and the top ten take 2.4%. This CDR3 region has 13 residues. Germline V gives CDR1 SEHNR, CDR2 FQNEAQ (reference sequence). V lost 5 bases and J 7 bases, leaving 14 bases between the germline ends. The V gene is TRBV7-9, the J gene TRBJ1-2; D gene ambiguous. Source material: PBMCs or a T cell subset sorted from them (not recorded which). The TCR originated in an adult woman who had mild COVID-19 (a few samples of this study predate the infection). Cell type and time point are not known. DNA for the CDR3: TGTGCCAGCAGCCCGACCTCTGGAGGTGGCTACACCTTC. Encoded protein: CASSPTSGGGYTF.